This passage covers 18 T cell receptor beta chains from one sample sequenced in a study of blood T cell repertoires in COVID-19. Sequenced by immunoSEQ multiplex PCR; TCRdb stores in-frame clones only, minus some. In the table there are about 160,000 clones, 81% of which are singletons. Sequenced: peripheral blood. Every receptor here comes from a man between 60 and 70 years old with active or convalescent COVID-19.

The rearrangement uses TRBV11-3 and TRBJ2-1; 10 bases align to TRBD2. The ends lost 1 base at V and 3 bases at J; junction bases unmatched: 0. The germline gives CDR1 SGHNT, CDR2 YENEEA. The CDR3 has 15 amino acids. CDR3 loop: CASSLVAGGYNEQFF. The CDR3 DNA reads TGTGCCAGCAGCTTAGTAGCGGGAGGCTACAATGAGCAGTTCTTC.

V gene TRBV5-1 combines with J gene TRBJ1-2; the match to TRBD1 covers 9 bases. Per germline, CDR1 SGHRS and CDR2 YFSETQ. This CDR3 contains 17 residues. V trimming: 4 bases; J trimming: 7 bases; junction bases outside the gene matches: 17. CDR3 loop: CASSPRTGVNIGGGYTF. The CDR3 DNA reads as TGCGCCAGCAGCCCAAGGACAGGGGTAAACATCGGTGGTGGCTACACCTTC.

The J gene is TRBJ2-3, the V gene TRBV5-1, with D perhaps matching TRBD1 (5 bases). Germline CDR1 and CDR2: SGHRS and YFSETQ. V lost 4 bases to trimming and J lost 3 bases, with 9 bases between them. The CDR3 sequence is 13 residues long. CDR3 DNA sequence: TGCGCCAGCAGCGCGGACAAGACAGATACGCAGTATTTT. Its protein is CASSADKTDTQYF.

Only a few counts were recorded for this clone. The chain employs TRBV11-2 and TRBJ1-2, with D unclear. Germline lookup yields CDR1 SGHAT and CDR2 FQNNGV. CDR3 length: 13 amino acids. The germline V and J ends were trimmed by 5 bases and 8 bases, with 15 bases remaining between them. The CDR3 DNA is TGTGCCAGCAGCCCTCACCGGGGTGGAGGCTACACCTTC. Translating gives CASSPHRGGGYTF.

The chain combines TRBV11-3 with TRBJ2-1, with D unresolved. The CDR3 totals 13 residues. Trimming removed 3 bases from V and 6 bases from J, with 9 bases in between. Germline V lookup: CDR1 SGHNT, CDR2 YENEEA. The CDR3, as DNA: TGTGCCAGCAGCTTCCGCGGCTCCAATGAGCAGTTCTTC. Amino acids: CASSFRGSNEQFF.

The chain is built from TRBV7-3 and TRBJ2-3; TRBD1 agrees at 7 bases. Germline-derived CDR1 and CDR2 are SGHTA and FQGTGA. V lost 2 bases, J lost 2 bases, and 4 bases stayed unmatched. CDR3 length: 15 residues. CDR3 bases: TGTGCCAGCAGCTTATTAGGGGGCCCCACAGATACGCAGTATTTT. Its translation is CASSLLGGPTDTQYF.

The chain combines TRBV5-1 with TRBJ2-3; 7 bases agree with TRBD2. The V gene end was trimmed by 4 bases and the J gene end by 6 bases; junction bases not matched to a gene: 8. Per germline, CDR1 SGHRS and CDR2 YFSETQ. The CDR3 is 14 residues long. In DNA, the CDR3 is TGCGCCAGCAGCCCGGGGAGGGCAGGGGATACGCAGTATTTT. It codes for CASSPGRAGDTQYF.

There are a few counts of this clone. The chain has TRBV27 and TRBJ2-7; 8 bases match TRBD1. V shed 5 bases, J shed 7 bases, and the junction held 10 bases outside the gene matches. Germline-derived CDR1 and CDR2 are MNHEY and SMNVEV (reference sequence). This CDR3 comprises 14 residues. The CDR3 nucleotides read TGTGCCAGCAGTCCCCGACAGGGGATAGGGGAGCAGTACTTC. Translation gives CASSPRQGIGEQYF.

CDR3 bases: TGCGCCAGCAGCCAAGCGGCGGAGGGGCTAGCTAAATACGAGCAGTACTTC. Translating it yields CASSQAAEGLAKYEQYF. The rearrangement links TRBV4-1 to TRBJ2-7; tentative D call: TRBD2 (6 bases). V lost 1 base to trimming and J lost 4 bases, with 20 bases between them. Germline loops: CDR1 MGHRA, CDR2 YSYEKL. This CDR3 has 17 residues.

The chain carries TRBV10-1 and TRBJ2-3; TRBD2 is a possible D gene (6 bases). Per the germline V gene, CDR1 is WNHNN and CDR2 is SYGVQD (reference sequence). Trimming removed 3 bases at V and 4 bases at J, with 14 bases between. The CDR3 has 15 amino acids. The CDR3 region is CASSDRLVAADTQYF. CDR3 in DNA: TGCGCCAGCAGTGACCGACTAGTCGCGGCAGATACGCAGTATTTT.

The table lists this clone with a few counts. V usage is TRBV2 and J usage is TRBJ2-5, with D maybe TRBD1 (6 bases). Germline assignment: CDR1 SNHLY and CDR2 FYNNEI. The CDR3 sequence is 13 residues long. V lost 7 bases and J 4 bases, leaving 13 bases between the germline ends. This chain's CDR3 is CASKRGYAETQYF. The CDR3 DNA reads TGTGCCAGCAAGAGGGGGTATGCAGAGACCCAGTACTTC.

J is TRBJ1-2 and V is TRBV29-1; tentative D call: TRBD1 (5 bases). The CDR3 extends over 15 amino acids. Looked up from germline, CDR1 is SQVTM and CDR2 is ANQGSEA. V was shortened by 7 bases and J by 7 bases, with 25 bases between the two germline ends. CDR3 DNA sequence: TGCAGCGCCACCCGCGGGGGTTGGGGCTTGGGTGGCTACACCTTC. Its protein is CSATRGGWGLGGYTF.

The chain links TRBV7-8 to TRBJ2-3; TRBD2 is a possible D gene (6 bases). The ends were cut back, 7 bases at V and 4 bases at J, with 15 bases in the middle. This CDR3 comprises 14 residues. Germline CDR1 reads SGHVS; CDR2 reads FQNEAQ. CDR3 DNA: TGTGCCAGCACCGGAGGCGGGGCCCCAGATACGCAGTATTTT. It is translated as CASTGGGAPDTQYF.

V and J are TRBV5-5 and TRBJ1-5, with D possibly TRBD1 on 6 matching bases. The V gene lost 1 base and the J gene lost 4 bases, with 15 bases spanning the gap. CDR1 is SGHKS, CDR2 YYEKEE, per germline (reference sequence). The CDR3 spans 16 residues. CDR3 sequence reads: CASSLIAGADNQPQHF. The CDR3 region has the DNA TGTGCCAGCAGCTTGATCGCGGGGGCGGATAATCAGCCCCAGCATTTT.

The chain has TRBV5-1 and TRBJ1-1; 7 nucleotides line up with TRBD1. Germline values: CDR1 SGHRS, CDR2 YFSETQ. The CDR3 is 15 amino acids. V lost 1 base and J lost 1; bases outside the gene matches: 4. Written as DNA, the CDR3 is TGCGCCAGCAGCTTGCAGGGACAGAAGAACACTGAAGCTTTCTTT. It yields the protein CASSLQGQKNTEAFF. Using reference TRBV5-1 and TRBJ1-1 for the parts outside the CDR3, the full variable domain is KAGVTQTPRYLIKTRGQQVTLSCSPISGHRSVSWYQQTPGQGLQFLFEYFSETQRNKGNFPGRFSGRQFSNSRSEMNVSTLELGDSALYLCASSLQGQKNTEAFFGQGTRLTVV.

The CDR3 here is CASSYSTLGYQETQYF. CDR3 DNA sequence: TGTGCCAGCAGTTACTCCACGCTCGGGTACCAAGAGACCCAGTACTTC. The chain recombines TRBV6-5 with TRBJ2-5; D is uncertain. This CDR3 is built from 16 residues. Trimming pared 0 bases from V and 0 bases from J, leaving 11 bases between. The germline gives CDR1 MNHEY, CDR2 SVGAGI.

The chain has TRBV2 and TRBJ1-3; D call uncertain. V was trimmed by 3 bases and J by 0 bases, leaving 9 bases between them. This CDR3 region has 15 residues. From germline, CDR1 is SNHLY and CDR2 FYNNEI. CDR3 coding DNA: TGTGCCAGCAGTGACAGAGACTACTCTGGAAACACCATATATTTT. Its protein is CASSDRDYSGNTIYF.

V gene TRBV7-2 combines with J gene TRBJ1-2; 9 bases agree with TRBD1. Unmatched junction bases numbered 8, after V lost 6 bases and J lost 3 bases. CDR1 and CDR2 (germline): SGHTA, FQGNSA. The CDR3 covers 15 residues. The CDR3 loop is CASSSRTGVDYGYTF. Here the CDR3 DNA reads TGTGCCAGCAGTTCCCGGACAGGGGTTGACTATGGCTACACCTTC.